This is a list of T cell receptor beta chains from one sample in a study of cytomegalovirus exposure and HLA in healthy donors. The method was immunoSEQ multiplex PCR; TCRdb's version includes in-frame clones alone and lacks a portion of them. Altogether over 150,000 clones are present, roughly three quarters being singletons, with the ten largest covering 6% to 8.5%. The sample comprised PBMCs. The origin of the receptors is a young man in good health and CMV-seropositive. Each CDR3 is given with its conserved first and last residue. The order of the fields is D gene, clone size, J gene, V gene, CDR3 DNA, CDR3 protein. The D gene is left open where the match is weak. A clone size is listed for some rows: how often the clone was seen (once, few, many), or a class if it is expanded.

>NA|NA|TRBJ1-1|TRBV6-6
TGTGCCAGCAGTTACGCCGAGGAGGGCACTGAAGCTTTCTTT
CASSYAEEGTEAFF
>NA|once|TRBJ2-7|TRBV7-2
TGTGCCAGCAGCTCTGGCGGGGGCCCCCTCATTCCCTACGAGCAGTACTTC
CASSSGGGPLIPYEQYF
>NA|NA|TRBJ2-1|TRBV6-1
TGTGCCAGCAGTTCGGCTAGCGCCGACAATGAGCAGTTCTTC
CASSSASADNEQFF
>TRBD2|NA|TRBJ2-5|TRBV30
TGTGCCTGGGGACTAGCGGGAGGACAGACCCAGTACTTC
CAWGLAGGQTQYF
>NA|NA|TRBJ2-3|TRBV6-6
TGTGCCAGCAGAGCCGATCTAGATGTCACAGATACGCAGTATTTT
CASRADLDVTDTQYF
>NA|few|TRBJ1-1|TRBV6-1
TGTGCCAGCGGGAGGAAGGGGTTTATGAACACTGAAGCTTTCTTT
CASGRKGFMNTEAFF
>TRBD2|NA|TRBJ2-1|TRBV9
TGTGCCAGCAGCGATCTAGCGGGAGTCGGAAATGAGCAGTTCTTC
CASSDLAGVGNEQFF
>TRBD1|NA|TRBJ2-5|TRBV28
TGTGCCAGCAGTTTAGGACAGGGAAGTTGGGAGCAGTACTTC
CASSLGQGSWEQYF
>TRBD2|NA|TRBJ2-1|TRBV9
TGTGCCAGCAGCGTAGGAGCACCGGGGGGAGGAATTGAGCAGTTCTTC
CASSVGAPGGGIEQFF
>TRBD2|NA|TRBJ2-7|TRBV7-2
TGTGCCAGCAGCTCCAGGACTAGCGGGGGGCAGTACTTC
CASSSRTSGGQYF
>TRBD2|once|TRBJ2-3|TRBV30
TGTGCCTGGACAGCGCTAGCGGGGCGCACAGATACGCAGTATTTT
CAWTALAGRTDTQYF
>NA|NA|TRBJ2-5|TRBV5-1
TGCGCCAGCAGACCGACAGGCCAAGAGACCCAGTACTTC
CASRPTGQETQYF
>TRBD2|NA|TRBJ2-3|TRBV6-1
TGTGCCAGCAGTGACGGGCGGGGGGTCACAGATACGCAGTATTTT
CASSDGRGVTDTQYF
>TRBD2|once|TRBJ2-2|TRBV6-4
TGTGCCAGCAGTGATGTAGCGGGAGTCACCGGGGAGCTGTTTTTT
CASSDVAGVTGELFF
>TRBD1|NA|TRBJ1-5|TRBV30
TGTGCCTGGAGTGTACAAGGGGGCCCTCAGCCCCAGCATTTT
CAWSVQGGPQPQHF
>NA|NA|TRBJ2-5|TRBV6-5
TGTGCCAGCAGTTACAAACCGACAGCCGGCCAGACCCAGTACTTC
CASSYKPTAGQTQYF
>NA|NA|TRBJ1-2|TRBV9
TGTGCCAGCAGCGTAGATGGGGAAGGGAGGGGATACACCTTC
CASSVDGEGRGYTF
>NA|NA|TRBJ1-5|TRBV2
TGTGCCAGCAATCTTCAGCGCAATGGGCAGCCCCAGCATTTT
CASNLQRNGQPQHF
>TRBD2|NA|TRBJ2-7|TRBV7-9
TGTGCCAGCAGCCCGGGGGGCTACGAGCAGTACTTC
CASSPGGYEQYF
>TRBD1|NA|TRBJ2-1|TRBV4-1
TGCGCCAGCAGCCAAGACCTCGGGACAGGGGGCGGACCTCCAATGGAGCAGTTCTTC
CASSQDLGTGGGPPMEQFF
>NA|NA|TRBJ1-5|TRBV6-5
TGTGCCAGCAGTTACGAGGGCAATCAGCCCCAGCATTTT
CASSYEGNQPQHF
>TRBD1|NA|TRBJ1-3|TRBV7-2
TGTGCCAGCACCCTCCGGACAGGTACTGGAAACACCATATATTTT
CASTLRTGTGNTIYF
>TRBD1|NA|TRBJ1-2|TRBV28
TGTGCCAGCAGTTTACAGGGGGTCGGTGGCTACACCTTC
CASSLQGVGGYTF
>NA|NA|TRBJ1-2|TRBV4-1
TGCGCCAGCAGCCAAGGCGGGGCTTCTAACTATGGCTACACCTTC
CASSQGGASNYGYTF
>TRBD1|NA|TRBJ1-2|TRBV5-8
TGTGCCAGCAGCACCCGACAGGGGAGCTATGGCTACACCTTC
CASSTRQGSYGYTF
>NA|NA|TRBJ2-7|TRBV27
TGTGCCAGCAGAGGGGGGGCGGCATCCTACGAGCAGTACTTC
CASRGGAASYEQYF
>NA|NA|TRBJ1-2|TRBV5-8
TGTGCCAGCAGCCTTAAAAACTATGGCTACACCTTC
CASSLKNYGYTF
>TRBD1|NA|TRBJ1-1|TRBV12-5
TGTGCTAGTGGTTTGTACAGGGGGAACACTGAAGCTTTCTTT
CASGLYRGNTEAFF
>NA|NA|TRBJ1-4|TRBV27
TGTGCCAGCACCCTAATAGGGAGTATTGCTAATGAAAAACTGTTTTTT
CASTLIGSIANEKLFF
>TRBD1|NA|TRBJ1-5|TRBV4-1
TGCGCCAGCAGCCAATCGGACAGGGGGATTCAGCCCCAGCATTTT
CASSQSDRGIQPQHF
>NA|NA|TRBJ2-5|TRBV28
TGTGCCAGCACTCTAGGGGCAGGTGCCTTTCCCCTTCAAGAGACCCAGTACTTC
CASTLGAGAFPLQETQYF
>NA|NA|TRBJ2-7|TRBV5-1
TGCGCCAGCATTCCGGACGGGAGCTCCTACGAGCAGTACTTC
CASIPDGSSYEQYF
>TRBD1|few|TRBJ2-5|TRBV9
TGTGCCAGCAGCACCCACAGGGGCCGGGAGACCCAGTACTTC
CASSTHRGRETQYF
>NA|NA|TRBJ1-4|TRBV4-1
TGCGCCAGCAGCCGAATGGTGGGGGGTAATGAAAAACTGTTTTTT
CASSRMVGGNEKLFF
>TRBD2|NA|TRBJ2-1|TRBV9
TGTGCCAGCAGCATATCGGGACTAGCAAAGGAGAATGAGCAGTTCTTC
CASSISGLAKENEQFF
>NA|NA|TRBJ1-2|TRBV14
TGTGCCAGCAGTCTAACCAGGAACTATGGCTACACCTTC
CASSLTRNYGYTF
>NA|NA|TRBJ2-1|TRBV2
TGTGCCAGCATCTCTGAAGCGATTGCCCTCAATGAGCAGTTCTTC
CASISEAIALNEQFF
>NA|NA|TRBJ1-2|TRBV6-5
TGTGCCAGCAGCGCAGGGATTTATTATGGCTACACCTTC
CASSAGIYYGYTF
>NA|NA|TRBJ1-5|TRBV19
TGTGCCAGTAGTATAGAGGCGGGGCGACAGCCCCAGCATTTT
CASSIEAGRQPQHF
>TRBD1|NA|TRBJ2-7|TRBV11-2
TGTGCCAGCAGCTGGGGACAGGGCTACGAGCAGTACTTC
CASSWGQGYEQYF
>NA|few|TRBJ2-3|TRBV7-3
TGTGCCAGCAGCTTAGGTCCTGTAGTGGATACGCAGTATTTT
CASSLGPVVDTQYF
>NA|few|TRBJ2-1|TRBV7-9
TGTGCCAGCAGCTTGGAGCAGAATCCATACAATGAGCAGTTCTTC
CASSLEQNPYNEQFF
>TRBD1|NA|TRBJ1-1|TRBV19
TGTGCCAGTAGGGACAGGGGATCGAACACTGAAGCTTTCTTT
CASRDRGSNTEAFF
>TRBD1|NA|TRBJ1-2|TRBV7-2
TGTGCCAGCAGCGCGGCCGGGACAGTAGACTATGGCTACACCTTC
CASSAAGTVDYGYTF
>TRBD1|few|TRBJ1-5|TRBV27
TGTGCCAGCAGTGCCTACAGGGGTGGGGGGAATCAGCCCCAGCATTTT
CASSAYRGGGNQPQHF